The 21 T cell receptor beta chains listed next were all sequenced from one sample in a study of identifying expanded T cells in peripheral blood. The data were produced by immunoSEQ multiplex PCR, yet TCRdb's version contains in-frame clones alone and is incomplete. The sample yields 100,000 to 150,000 clones, more than 80% seen once. The specimen was blood. These receptors originate from a person aged 18 to 75 in good health.

The rearrangement uses TRBV2 and TRBJ1-1; D not resolved. Germline V lookup: CDR1 SNHLY, CDR2 FYNNEI. This CDR3 is built from 16 residues. The germline V and J ends were trimmed by 5 bases and 0 bases, with 16 bases remaining between them. CDR3 bases: TGTGCCAGCAGTTCAGAACCTGAGAACATGAACACTGAAGCTTTCTTT. It specifies CASSSEPENMNTEAFF.

The chain has TRBV15 and TRBJ2-7; TRBD1 matches at 12 bases. CDR3 size: 15 residues. The V gene's germline CDR1 is LNHNV and CDR2 YYDKDF (reference sequence). V gave up 3 bases and J gave up 3 bases; unmatched junction bases: 3. This chain's CDR3 is CATSRGQGALYEQYF. CDR3 DNA sequence: TGTGCCACCAGCAGGGGACAGGGGGCACTCTACGAGCAGTACTTC.

J is TRBJ1-5 and V is TRBV10-2, with a possible D match to TRBD1 (5 bases). The length of the CDR3 is 15 residues. Per the germline V gene, CDR1 is WSHSY and CDR2 is SAAADI. Trimming took 5 bases from V and 2 from J, leaving 13 bases between them. In DNA, the CDR3 is TGCGCCAGCAGTCGGCAGGGATACGGCAATCAGCCCCAGCATTTT. This codes for CASSRQGYGNQPQHF.

This clone showed up just once. The chain recombines TRBV10-2 with TRBJ1-5; the D gene is possibly TRBD1 (5 bases). The germline V gene has CDR1 WSHSY and CDR2 SAAADI. CDR3 size: 14 residues. V lost 4 bases to trimming and J lost 4 bases, with 11 bases between them. The CDR3, as DNA: TGCGCCAGCAGTGGGGGCGGATTGAATCAGCCCCAGCATTTT. Translation gives CASSGGGLNQPQHF.

The chain combines TRBV4-1 with TRBJ2-1; unclear D gene. The V and J ends lost 3 bases and 2 bases respectively, with 14 bases between them. Germline V gene lookup returns CDR1 MGHRA and CDR2 YSYEKL. The CDR3 has 16 amino acids. CDR3 protein: CASSQLYTPTYNEQFF. The CDR3 DNA is TGCGCCAGCAGCCAGCTTTATACTCCAACCTACAATGAGCAGTTCTTC.

The rearrangement links TRBV10-3 to TRBJ2-7, with TRBD2 matching 7 bases. The CDR3 consists of 13 residues. V shed 8 bases, J shed 1 base, and the junction held 5 bases outside the gene matches. Germline assignment: CDR1 ENHRY and CDR2 SYGVKD. CDR3 sequence reads: CAIGRAGSYEQYF. CDR3 nucleotides: TGTGCCATCGGGAGGGCCGGATCCTACGAGCAGTACTTC.

The chain carries TRBV27 and TRBJ1-2; 8 nucleotides align to TRBD1. The junction had 2 bases not matched to a gene; V was cut back by 1 base and J by 7 bases. CDR1 is MNHEY and CDR2 is SMNVEV in the germline V gene (reference sequence). CDR3 size: 13 residues. CDR3: CASSLWTGSGYTF. The CDR3 DNA reads TGTGCCAGCAGTTTATGGACAGGGAGTGGCTACACCTTC.

This chain connects TRBV5-4 to TRBJ1-2; perhaps TRBD1 as D (5 bases). CDR1 is SGHNT and CDR2 is YYREEE in the germline V gene (reference sequence). Trimming stripped 1 base from V and 5 bases from J, with 9 bases between. The CDR3 has 13 residues. The chain's CDR3 is CASSLMAGYGYTF. The CDR3 DNA is TGTGCCAGCAGCTTGATGGCAGGGTATGGCTACACCTTC. Drawing the rest from reference TRBV5-4 and TRBJ1-2, the complete variable domain is ETGVTQSPTHLIKTRGQQVTLRCSSQSGHNTVSWYQQALGQGPQFIFQYYREEENGRGNFPPRFSGLQFPNYSSELNVNALELDDSALYLCASSLMAGYGYTFGSGTRLTVV.

The rearrangement joins TRBV10-1 to TRBJ1-4; perhaps TRBD1 as D (5 bases). Germline V lookup: CDR1 WNHNN, CDR2 SYGVQD (reference sequence). Trimming took off 4 bases at V and 0 bases at J, with 15 bases between the two ends. The CDR3 has 17 amino acids. The CDR3 coding sequence is TGCGCCAGCAGTGGCCGGCGACAGAACGCAACTAATGAAAAACTGTTTTTT. Its protein product is CASSGRRQNATNEKLFF.

This rearrangement joins TRBV13 to TRBJ2-3; D is uncertain. V lost 4 bases to trimming and J lost 5 bases, with 7 bases between them. This CDR3 is 12 amino acids long. CDR1 is PRHDT, CDR2 FYEKMQ, per germline (reference sequence). For the CDR3, the DNA is TGTGCCAGCAGCTACGCTAAAGATACGCAGTATTTT. This gives the protein CASSYAKDTQYF.

The chain uses TRBV5-1 and TRBJ2-3, with 7 nucleotides matching TRBD2. J gave up 3 bases and V 6 bases, and 10 bases lay outside the gene matches. Germline lookup yields CDR1 SGHRS and CDR2 YFSETQ. The CDR3 covers 15 residues. CDR3 sequence: CASITGGGETDTQYF. The DNA for the CDR3 is TGCGCCAGCATCACGGGCGGGGGTGAGACAGATACGCAGTATTTT.

The rearrangement joins TRBV19 to TRBJ1-1, with D possibly being TRBD1 (5 bases). Per germline, CDR1 LNHDA and CDR2 SQIVND (reference sequence). This CDR3 comprises 17 residues. V lost 3 bases, J lost 2 bases, and 19 bases lay in between. CDR3 sequence: CASSIGVLRQKNTEAFF. The CDR3 nucleotides are TGTGCCAGTAGTATTGGAGTGTTGAGACAGAAAAACACTGAAGCTTTCTTT. Full variable domain (rest looked up from reference TRBV19 and TRBJ1-1): DGGITQSPKYLFRKEGQNVTLSCEQNLNHDAMYWYRQDPGQGLRLIYYSQIVNDFQKGDIAEGYSVSREKKESFPLTVTSAQKNPTAFYLCASSIGVLRQKNTEAFFGQGTRLTVV.

The rearrangement links TRBV5-1 to TRBJ1-1; weak D call: TRBD1 (6 bases). The CDR3 has 16 amino acids. Germline V CDR1 and CDR2: SGHRS, YFSETQ. The ends were cut back, 6 bases at V and 4 bases at J, with 22 bases in the middle. The CDR3 DNA follows: TGCGCCAGCACCGTATTACCGGGGGCCTTGGGCACTGAAGCTTTCTTT. Translation gives CASTVLPGALGTEAFF.

The gene calls are TRBV7-2 and TRBJ2-5; weak D call: TRBD2 (5 bases). This CDR3 has 16 residues. Looked up from germline, CDR1 is SGHTA and CDR2 is FQGNSA. V was clipped by 2 bases and J by 3 bases, with 16 bases between them. The CDR3 DNA reads TGTGCCAGCAGCTTACGTGGCCACGGGGAAAAAGAGACCCAGTACTTC. Protein: CASSLRGHGEKETQYF. Complete variable domain (other parts from reference TRBV7-2 and TRBJ2-5): GAGVSQSPSNKVTEKGKDVELRCDPISGHTALYWYRQSLGQGLEFLIYFQGNSAPDKSGLPSDRFSAERTGGSVSTLTIQRTQQEDSAVYLCASSLRGHGEKETQYFGPGTRLLVL.

This clone was seen just once. The genes are TRBV28 and TRBJ1-2; 8 bases line up with TRBD1. The CDR3 covers 14 residues. V lost 2 bases, J lost 6 bases, and 5 bases stayed unmatched. From germline, CDR1 is MDHEN and CDR2 SYDVKM. The CDR3 DNA reads TGTGCCAGCAGTTTAGACAGGGGAGGTGATGGCTACACCTTC. Its protein is CASSLDRGGDGYTF.

This chain links TRBV19 with TRBJ2-5; D uncertain. Trimming removed 3 bases at V and 1 base at J, with 6 bases between. Germline V CDR1 and CDR2: LNHDA, SQIVND (reference sequence). This CDR3 comprises 13 residues. CDR3 sequence: CASSMRAQETQYF. The CDR3 nucleotides read TGTGCCAGTAGTATGAGAGCCCAAGAGACCCAGTACTTC.

This clone was recorded once. The CDR3 sequence: CASSPPGSGGARTDTQYF. The CDR3 DNA reads as TGTGCCAGCTCACCCCCCGGTTCCGGGGGGGCGCGCACAGATACGCAGTATTTT. The chain employs TRBV18 and TRBJ2-3; TRBD2 aligns across 8 bases. The CDR3 totals 18 residues. Germline CDR1 and CDR2: KGHSH and LQKENI. V gave up 3 bases and J gave up 1 base; unmatched junction bases: 12.

This clone has a single count. This sequence joins TRBV7-9 and TRBJ1-1, with D perhaps matching TRBD1 (5 bases). The CDR3 runs to 15 residues. V was clipped by 4 bases and J by 3 bases, with 15 bases between them. Germline lookup yields CDR1 SEHNR and CDR2 FQNEAQ (reference sequence). The CDR3 loop reads CASSYERGGDTEAFF. DNA of the CDR3: TGTGCCAGCAGCTACGAGAGGGGTGGGGACACTGAAGCTTTCTTT. Supplemented by reference TRBV7-9 and TRBJ1-1, the full variable domain reads DTGVSQNPRHKITKRGQNVTFRCDPISEHNRLYWYRQTLGQGPEFLTYFQNEAQLEKSRLLSDRFSAERPKGSFSTLEIQRTEQGDSAMYLCASSYERGGDTEAFFGQGTRLTVV.

The V gene is TRBV7-8, the J gene TRBJ1-4; 9 bases match TRBD1. V lost 4 bases and J lost 14; bases outside the gene matches: 14. The CDR3 runs 15 residues. Germline assignment: CDR1 SGHVS and CDR2 FQNEAQ. The CDR3 bases are TGTGCCAGCAGCTCGAACCCGGGACAGGGAGGTCTCCTGTTTTTT. Translation: CASSSNPGQGGLLFF.

The chain employs TRBV6-4 and TRBJ2-1, with 7 bases fitting TRBD2. The length of the CDR3 is 15 residues. V gave up 0 bases and J gave up 5 bases; unmatched junction bases: 4. CDR1 is MRHNA and CDR2 is SNTAGT in the germline V gene. CDR3 sequence reads: CASSDSRTRDNEQFF. The CDR3 region has the DNA TGTGCCAGCAGTGACTCCCGGACTAGGGACAATGAGCAGTTCTTC.

This sequence joins TRBV5-4 and TRBJ1-1; the match to TRBD1 covers 8 bases. Germline V gives CDR1 SGHNT, CDR2 YYREEE (reference sequence). The CDR3 runs to 13 residues. V lost 5 bases, J lost 7 bases, and 7 bases stayed unmatched. CDR3 sequence: CASSWTGLDEAFF. DNA of the CDR3: TGTGCCAGCAGTTGGACAGGGCTCGATGAAGCTTTCTTT. The whole variable domain, filled in from reference TRBV5-4 and TRBJ1-1, reads ETGVTQSPTHLIKTRGQQVTLRCSSQSGHNTVSWYQQALGQGPQFIFQYYREEENGRGNFPPRFSGLQFPNYSSELNVNALELDDSALYLCASSWTGLDEAFFGQGTRLTVV.